The present T cell receptor beta chain was sequenced within a study of CD8+ T cells in alopecia areata. V dropped 4 bases and J dropped 3 bases, with 10 bases sitting between them. The CDR3 is 13 amino acids. In germline, CDR1 is LNHNV, CDR2 YYDKDF (reference sequence). RNA was isolated and reverse transcribed to cDNA, the sequencing template. This table comes from immunoSEQ multiplex PCR, and its TCRdb copy is limited to in-frame clones, with some not included. The sample holds hundreds of thousands of clones, around 66% seen once. Stated treatment: oral pan-JAK inhibitor, 5-10 mg twice daily. This clone was observed once.

This receptor was taken from a human donor with alopecia areata. V is TRBV15 and J is TRBJ2-7, with D perhaps matching TRBD1 or TRBD2 (5 bases each). Sample: CD4+ T cells sorted from blood, taken around week 44, from a patient treated with tofacitinib. Here the CDR3 DNA reads TGTGCCACCAGCATTGGGGACCGCTACGAGCAGTACTTC. Translated: CATSIGDRYEQYF.